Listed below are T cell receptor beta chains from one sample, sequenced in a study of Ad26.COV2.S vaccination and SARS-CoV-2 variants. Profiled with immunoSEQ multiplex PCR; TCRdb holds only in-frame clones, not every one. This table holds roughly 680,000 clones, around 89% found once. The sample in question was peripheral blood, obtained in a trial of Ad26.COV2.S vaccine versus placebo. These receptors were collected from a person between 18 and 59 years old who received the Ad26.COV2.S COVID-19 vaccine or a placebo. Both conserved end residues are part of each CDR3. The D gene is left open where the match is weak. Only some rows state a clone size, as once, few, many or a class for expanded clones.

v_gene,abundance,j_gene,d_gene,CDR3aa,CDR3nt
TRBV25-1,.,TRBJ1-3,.,CASRPSTTWGGTIYF,TGTGCCAGCAGACCCTCGACGACTTGGGGGGGCACCATATATTTT
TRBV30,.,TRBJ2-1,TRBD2,CAWSVTSGSVNEQFF,TGTGCCTGGAGTGTCACTAGCGGGAGTGTGAATGAGCAGTTCTTC
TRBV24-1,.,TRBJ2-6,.,CATSDAASSGANVLTF,TGTGCCACCAGTGATGCAGCGAGCTCTGGGGCCAACGTCCTGACTTTC
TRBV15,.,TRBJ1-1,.,CATSRVAGGNTEAFF,TGTGCCACCAGCAGAGTGGCCGGGGGGAACACTGAAGCTTTCTTT
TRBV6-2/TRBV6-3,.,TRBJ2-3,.,CASSNTDTQYF,TGTGCCAGCAGTAACACAGATACGCAGTATTTT
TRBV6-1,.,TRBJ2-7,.,CASSETTYEQYF,TGTGCCAGCAGTGAAACGACCTACGAGCAGTACTTC
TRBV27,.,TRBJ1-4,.,CASSLSGIGKLFF,TGTGCCAGCAGTTTATCGGGAATAGGGAAACTGTTTTTT
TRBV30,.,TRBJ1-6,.,CAWSVSGSYNSPLHF,TGTGCCTGGAGTGTGTCGGGATCCTATAATTCACCCCTCCACTTT
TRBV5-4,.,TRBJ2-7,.,CASSLESKYEQYF,TGTGCCAGCAGCTTGGAATCTAAGTACGAGCAGTACTTC
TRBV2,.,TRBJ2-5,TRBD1,CATPGQTGSIETQYF,TGTGCCACCCCTGGCCAGACAGGGAGCATAGAGACCCAGTACTTC
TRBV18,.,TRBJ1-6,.,CASSPSSYNSPLHF,TGTGCCAGCTCGCCGAGCTCCTATAATTCACCCCTCCACTTT
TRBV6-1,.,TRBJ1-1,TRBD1,CASSDTGVWSEAFF,TGTGCCAGCAGTGACACAGGGGTTTGGTCTGAAGCTTTCTTT
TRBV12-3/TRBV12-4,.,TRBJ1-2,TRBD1,CASSGQGHYGYTF,TGTGCCAGCAGTGGACAGGGTCACTATGGCTACACCTTC
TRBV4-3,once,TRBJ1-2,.,CASSQVGANYGYTF,TGCGCCAGCAGCCAAGTCGGAGCTAACTATGGCTACACCTTC
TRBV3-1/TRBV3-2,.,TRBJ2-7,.,CASSQELQGHEQYF,TGTGCCAGCAGCCAAGAACTACAGGGCCACGAGCAGTACTTC
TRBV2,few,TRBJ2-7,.,CASSAAGEVYEQYF,TGTGCCAGCAGTGCTGCCGGGGAGGTCTACGAGCAGTACTTC
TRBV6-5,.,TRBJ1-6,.,CASSYSSQGNPSPLHF,TGTGCCAGCAGTTACTCTTCCCAGGGAAATCCTTCACCCCTCCACTTT
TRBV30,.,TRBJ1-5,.,CAWSPDSGQPQHF,TGTGCCTGGAGTCCAGACAGCGGTCAGCCCCAGCATTTT
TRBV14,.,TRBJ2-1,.,CASSQEYEQFF,TGTGCCAGCAGCCAAGAGTATGAGCAGTTCTTC
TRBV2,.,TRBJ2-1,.,CASSPDTLGFF,TGTGCCAGCAGTCCCGATACGCTGGGTTTCTTC
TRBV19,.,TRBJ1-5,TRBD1,CASSEGAGGNQPQHF,TGTGCCAGTAGCGAGGGGGCAGGGGGCAATCAGCCCCAGCATTTT
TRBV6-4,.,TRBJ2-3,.,CASKDKATDTQYF,TGTGCCAGCAAGGACAAAGCCACAGATACGCAGTATTTT
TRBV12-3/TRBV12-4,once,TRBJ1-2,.,CASSRGTYGYTF,TGTGCCAGCAGTAGGGGCACCTATGGCTACACCTTC